This T cell receptor (beta chain) was documented in a study of CD8 T cells in Susac syndrome. Sequencing targeted TCR beta in blood CD8+ and CD4+ T cells. TEMRA cells were enriched by FACS, and CD4+ and CD8+ T cells were negatively isolated. RNA amounts of about 0.5 to 1 ug underwent reverse transcription with random hexamers. By means of immunoSEQ multiplex PCR, TCR beta CDR3 spanning 54 Vbeta and 13 Jbeta underwent amplification. TCRdb processed the immunoSEQ multiplex PCR reads anew with MiXCR; each CDR3 protein has one entry. The table has 330,000 or so distinct CDR3 sequences, 75% to 85% seen once. Germline values: CDR1 MGHRA, CDR2 YSYEKL. This CDR3 region has 15 residues. Germline trimming cut 3 bases from V and 6 bases from J; bases unmatched to any gene: 10.

The chain joins TRBV4-1 to TRBJ2-5; TRBD1 agrees at 7 bases. The sequence was collected from a human donor with multiple sclerosis. Specimen: CD8+ T cells from PBMCs. CDR3 loop: CASSHPLDREKTQYF. CDR3 DNA: TGCGCCAGCAGCCACCCTTTAGACAGGGAAAAGACCCAGTACTTC.